The 20 T cell receptor beta chains below all came from one sample that was sequenced in a study of cytomegalovirus exposure and HLA in healthy donors. PCR was performed using 60 Vbeta and 13 Jbeta primers. Repertoires were generated with immunoSEQ multiplex PCR, while TCRdb's copy carries only in-frame clones and drops some. The sample lists about 110,000 clones, more than 60% seen once, with about 6.1% in the top ten. Material: PBMCs. The origin of the receptors is a woman aged 45-65 years in good health and CMV-seropositive.

V and J are TRBV7-9 and TRBJ1-1; D is unclear. Germline values: CDR1 SEHNR, CDR2 FQNEAQ (reference sequence). The CDR3 contains 11 residues. Trimming removed 5 bases from V and 7 bases from J, with 8 bases in between. This CDR3 is CASSATYEAFF. DNA of the CDR3: TGTGCCAGCAGCGCTACTTATGAAGCTTTCTTT.

About this clone itself: Compared with germline, one end of the junction differs, possibly owing to a read error. The chain employs TRBV18 and TRBJ1-5, with D tentatively TRBD1 (6 bases). This CDR3 has 14 residues. The germline gives CDR1 KGHSH, CDR2 LQKENI. CDR3 DNA: TGTGCCAGCTCAACGACAGGTTCGAATCGGCCCCAGCATTTT. Protein sequence: CASSTTGSNRPQHF.

The rearrangement links TRBV5-1 to TRBJ1-4; 7 bases agree with TRBD1. Germline trimming cut 4 bases from V and 8 bases from J; bases unmatched to any gene: 14. Germline assignment: CDR1 SGHRS and CDR2 YFSETQ. The CDR3 totals 16 residues. For the CDR3, the DNA is TGCGCCAGCAGCCCAGGGACAGCCGCCGGGGAAGAAAAACTGTTTTTT. Protein product: CASSPGTAAGEEKLFF.

V usage is TRBV7-2 and J usage is TRBJ2-7; D gene uncertain. V lost 5 bases and J 1 base, leaving 6 bases between the germline ends. The CDR3 length is 12 residues. Germline-derived CDR1 and CDR2 are SGHTA and FQGNSA. CDR3 in DNA: TGTGCCAGCAGCCCCGGGTCCTACGAGCAGTACTTC. Amino acids: CASSPGSYEQYF.

This chain links TRBV9 with TRBJ1-2; TRBD1 might be the D (6 bases). CDR3 length equals 16 residues. CDR1 and CDR2 from the germline V gene are SGDLS and YYNGEE. Trimming left V 0 bases short and J 7 bases short, with 19 bases between. The chain's CDR3 is CASSVEVNRVGSGYTF. CDR3 in DNA: TGTGCCAGCAGCGTAGAGGTCAACAGGGTGGGGAGTGGCTACACCTTC.

The chain combines TRBV4-2 with TRBJ2-2; TRBD2 aligns across 11 bases. The CDR3 is 16 residues long. CDR1 and CDR2 (germline): LGHNA, YNFKEQ. V shed 4 bases and J 5 bases; nucleotides not matched to a gene: 6. The CDR3 coding sequence is TGTGCCAGCAGCCCCCTAGCGGGGGGAAATACCGGGGAGCTGTTTTTT. The encoded protein is CASSPLAGGNTGELFF.

The genes are TRBV7-8 and TRBJ1-5; 9 bases fit TRBD1. Germline V gene lookup returns CDR1 SGHVS and CDR2 FQNEAQ. This CDR3 has 17 amino acids. Trimming took 2 bases from V and 3 from J; bases not matched to a gene: 8. CDR3 sequence (DNA): TGTGCCAGCAGCTTACCGGGGACAGGGCTCGACAATCAGCCCCAGCATTTT. It yields the protein CASSLPGTGLDNQPQHF.

The V gene is TRBV7-2, the J gene TRBJ2-3; 9 bases line up with TRBD1. Germline trimming cut 5 bases from V and 0 bases from J; bases unmatched to any gene: 6. The CDR3 loop spans 16 amino acids. Per germline, CDR1 SGHTA and CDR2 FQGNSA. CDR3 in DNA: TGTGCCAGCAGCCCGGGGACAGGGTCGAGCACAGATACGCAGTATTTT. Protein sequence: CASSPGTGSSTDTQYF. Looking up the rest from reference TRBV7-2 and TRBJ2-3 gives the full variable domain: GAGVSQSPSNKVTEKGKDVELRCDPISGHTALYWYRQSLGQGLEFLIYFQGNSAPDKSGLPSDRFSAERTGGSVSTLTIQRTQQEDSAVYLCASSPGTGSSTDTQYFGPGTRLTVL.

The chain employs TRBV5-1 and TRBJ1-2; 7 nucleotides line up with TRBD1. The CDR3 is 15 residues long. With 3 bases clipped from V and 8 bases from J, the junction kept 13 bases outside the gene matches. CDR1 and CDR2 from the germline V gene are SGHRS and YFSETQ. For the CDR3, the DNA is TGCGCCAGCAGCTCTCAGCAGGGGGTAGCGGGGGGCTACACCTTC. Protein: CASSSQQGVAGGYTF.

CDR3 in DNA: TGTGCCACTCAGGGTGTCGGGAACACTGAAGCTTTCTTT. Its protein is CATQGVGNTEAFF. V is TRBV15 and J is TRBJ1-1, with D tentatively TRBD1 (5 bases). The CDR3 has 13 amino acids. CDR1 LNHNV and CDR2 YYDKDF come from the germline V gene (reference sequence). V was clipped by 9 bases and J by 1 base, with 12 bases between them.

V is TRBV28 and J is TRBJ1-2; D gene ambiguous. The CDR3 sequence is 16 residues long. Germline lookup yields CDR1 MDHEN and CDR2 SYDVKM. The germline V and J ends were trimmed by 4 bases and 5 bases, with 20 bases remaining between them. CDR3 in amino acids: CASSSLPSRQPYGYTF. CDR3 nucleotide sequence: TGTGCCAGCAGTTCCCTACCGTCCAGGCAACCTTATGGCTACACCTTC.

V is TRBV7-3 and J is TRBJ2-3, with D tentatively TRBD2 (5 bases). Germline values: CDR1 SGHTA, CDR2 FQGTGA. Trimming cost V 3 bases and J 1 base, with 8 bases left between them. There are 14 residues in the CDR3. The CDR3 loop is CASSLDGGTDTQYF. The CDR3 DNA follows: TGTGCCAGCAGCTTGGACGGGGGCACAGATACGCAGTATTTT.

This clone was counted a single time. The genes are TRBV2 and TRBJ2-5; 9 nucleotides match TRBD2. This CDR3 comprises 16 residues. Germline V lookup: CDR1 SNHLY, CDR2 FYNNEI. The V segment lost 4 bases and the J segment 1 base; nucleotides outside the gene matches: 7. This CDR3 is CASSGGTSSIQETQYF. The CDR3 DNA follows: TGTGCCAGCAGTGGCGGGACTAGCTCAATCCAAGAGACCCAGTACTTC.

The chain has TRBV18 and TRBJ1-4; D is undetermined. Trimming took off 3 bases at V and 8 bases at J, with 16 bases between the two ends. This CDR3 contains 15 residues. Germline CDR1 reads KGHSH; CDR2 reads LQKENI. The DNA for the CDR3 is TGTGCCAGCTCACCCGAACACACTATTAACGAAAAACTGTTTTTT. Encoded protein: CASSPEHTINEKLFF.

Remarks on this clone: One end of the junction is discordant with germline, which a read error may explain. The same CDR3 arises from other DNA sequences in this sample as well. The chain uses TRBV7-9 and TRBJ1-5; no clear D gene. The germline V gene encodes CDR1 SEHNR and CDR2 FQNEAQ (reference sequence). This CDR3 contains 15 residues. This CDR3 reads CSSSLAGDSNQPQHF. CDR3 bases: TGTTCCAGCAGCTTGGCCGGAGATAGCAATCAGCCCCAGCATTTT.

V gene TRBV28 combines with J gene TRBJ2-2; 7 nucleotides match TRBD1. Germline CDR1 is MDHEN and CDR2 is SYDVKM. The V and J ends lost 1 base and 5 bases, in that order; junction bases with no gene match: 4. The CDR3 covers 15 residues. The CDR3 DNA sequence: TGTGCCAGCAGTTTATCGGACAGGCGAACCGGGGAGCTGTTTTTT. Its protein is CASSLSDRRTGELFF. The full variable domain, with the rest looked up from reference TRBV28 and TRBJ2-2, is DVKVTQSSRYLVKRTGEKVFLECVQDMDHENMFWYRQDPGLGLRLIYFSYDVKMKEKGDIPEGYSVSREKKERFSLILESASTNQTSMYLCASSLSDRRTGELFFGEGSRLTVL.

The genes are TRBV6-1 and TRBJ1-3; 8 positions match TRBD1. V was clipped by 3 bases and J by 5 bases; unmatched bases: 12. CDR1 is MNHNS and CDR2 is SASEGT in the germline V gene. The CDR3 length is 17 residues. The CDR3 DNA follows: TGTGCCAGCAGTGAGCTCGGAACAGGGGGAAGTAGAAACACCATATATTTT. It yields the protein CASSELGTGGSRNTIYF.

The chain has TRBV5-1 and TRBJ1-3; tentative D call: TRBD1 (6 bases). CDR3 length: 14 amino acids. Looked up from germline, CDR1 is SGHRS and CDR2 is YFSETQ. Trimming left V 3 bases short and J 2 bases short, with 9 bases between. The chain's CDR3 is CASSSQGTGNTIYF. DNA for the CDR3: TGCGCCAGCAGCTCCCAGGGGACTGGAAACACCATATATTTT.

This clone appeared once. The rearrangement links TRBV29-1 to TRBJ1-2; 7 nucleotides align to TRBD1. The CDR3 is 14 residues long. Germline CDR1 SQVTM, CDR2 ANQGSEA. The J segment lost 7 bases and the V segment lost 3 bases, leaving 11 bases of the junction unmatched. CDR3 bases: TGCAGCGTTGAGTCGGAACAGGGGTATGGTGGCTACACCTTC. Its translation: CSVESEQGYGGYTF.

This clone turned up a few times. The chain has TRBV6-6 and TRBJ2-7; 7 bases agree with TRBD1. The CDR3 is made up of 15 amino acids. J gave up 0 bases and V 2 bases, and 4 bases lay outside the gene matches. Per the germline V gene, CDR1 is MNHNY and CDR2 is SVGAGI (reference sequence). CDR3 region: CASSYRQGSSYEQYF. DNA for the CDR3: TGTGCCAGCAGTTACAGACAGGGAAGCTCCTACGAGCAGTACTTC.